This T cell receptor beta chain comes out of a study of CD8 T cells in Susac syndrome. The table lists this clonotype with a count of one. This CDR3 is 14 amino acids long. Germline V gene data show CDR1 as MDHEN and CDR2 as SYDVKM. Trimming shortened V by 7 bases and J by 1 base, and 11 bases separated the two germline ends. Healthy donors constituted the control group, matched for age and sex. Random hexamers were used to reverse transcribe the RNA input (0.5 to 1 ug). A multiplex approach, immunoSEQ multiplex PCR, amplified TCR beta CDR3 across 54 Vbeta and 13 Jbeta. TCRdb itself ran the immunoSEQ multiplex PCR reads through MiXCR, one entry per CDR3 protein. The sample lists more than 65,000 distinct CDR3 sequences, about 95% occurring once.

This sequence was found in a human donor in good health. Sample: CD8+ T cells from PBMCs. The genes are TRBV28 and TRBJ1-3; TRBD1 is a possible D gene (6 bases). DNA for the CDR3: TGTGCCAGCACACCAAGGGGGTCTGGAAACACCATATATTTT. Encoded protein: CASTPRGSGNTIYF.